This T cell receptor (beta chain) came from a study of cytomegalovirus exposure and HLA in healthy donors. Vbeta (60) and Jbeta (13) primers were used in the PCR. The method was immunoSEQ multiplex PCR; TCRdb's version includes in-frame clones alone and lacks a portion of them. The sample records fewer than 200,000 clones, roughly 84% being singletons. This clone was counted between two and nine times. Its cognate antigen is unknown. Study-wide results and caveats: Differences between HLA loci emerged in a later analysis of TCR association rates, with DRB1 most and HLA-C fewest.

The J segment lost 0 bases and the V segment lost 4 bases, leaving 2 bases of the junction unmatched. The CDR3 loop spans 15 amino acids. The germline CDR1 and CDR2 sequences are MGHRA and YSYEKL. The clonotype originates from a girl younger than two in good health and CMV-seronegative. This chain connects TRBV4-1 to TRBJ2-3; 9 nucleotides align to TRBD2. Sequenced sample: PBMCs. The CDR3 region is CASSRGLASTDTQYF. DNA for the CDR3: TGCGCCAGCAGCCGTGGACTAGCGAGCACAGATACGCAGTATTTT.